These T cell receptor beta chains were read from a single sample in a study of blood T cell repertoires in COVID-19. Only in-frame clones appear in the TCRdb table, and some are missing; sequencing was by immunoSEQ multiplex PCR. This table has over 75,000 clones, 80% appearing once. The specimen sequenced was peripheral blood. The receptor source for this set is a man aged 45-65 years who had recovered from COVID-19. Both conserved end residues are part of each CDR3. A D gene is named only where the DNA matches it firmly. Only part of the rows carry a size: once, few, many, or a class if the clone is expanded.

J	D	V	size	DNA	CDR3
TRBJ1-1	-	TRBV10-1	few	TGCGCCAGCAGTGAGTCTGCGGAGAACACTGAAGCTTTCTTT	CASSESAENTEAFF
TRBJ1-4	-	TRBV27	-	TGTGCCAGCAGTTCAGCGGGCGTTAGGGAAAAACTGTTTTTT	CASSSAGVREKLFF
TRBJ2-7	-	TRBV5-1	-	TGCGCCAGCAGCTTGGGAGGTGCCTCCTCCTACGAGCAGTACTTC	CASSLGGASSYEQYF
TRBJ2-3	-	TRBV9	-	TGTGCCAGCAGCGTAGTGGACGGGAGAGGCACAGATACGCAGTATTTT	CASSVVDGRGTDTQYF
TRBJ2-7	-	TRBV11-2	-	TGTGCCAGCAGCTCGATGGGCCCCGGCGAGCAGTACTTC	CASSSMGPGEQYF
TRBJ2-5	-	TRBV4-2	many	TGTGCCAGCAGCCAAGAAAATTTTAGCGGAGAGACCCAGTACTTC	CASSQENFSGETQYF
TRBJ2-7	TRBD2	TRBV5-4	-	TGTGCCAGCAGCTCTTCGGGAGGGGTCTACGAGCAGTACTTC	CASSSSGGVYEQYF
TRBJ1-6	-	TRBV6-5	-	TGTGCCAGCAGTTACCTCGGAGACGGGATAATTCTCCACTTT	CASSYLGDGIILHF
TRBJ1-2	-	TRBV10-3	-	TGTGCCATCACCTCACCCGGGGTGAGCTATGGCTACACCTTC	CAITSPGVSYGYTF
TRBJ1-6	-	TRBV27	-	TGTGCCAGCAGTTTAGGGCAGTACTCCTATAATTCACCCCTCCACTTT	CASSLGQYSYNSPLHF
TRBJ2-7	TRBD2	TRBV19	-	TGTGCCAGTACCCCATCGGGGGGTCCCTACGAGCAGTACTTC	CASTPSGGPYEQYF
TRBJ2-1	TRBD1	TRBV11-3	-	TGTGCCAGCAGCCACCGGACAGGGGTTGGGAATGAGCAGTTCTTC	CASSHRTGVGNEQFF
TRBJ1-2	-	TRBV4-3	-	TGCGCCAGCAGCCGGGTGGGAGGGGACTATGGCTACACCTTC	CASSRVGGDYGYTF
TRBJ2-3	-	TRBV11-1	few	TGTGCCAGCAGCCCCACCAGTTCGAGCACAGATACGCAGTATTTT	CASSPTSSSTDTQYF
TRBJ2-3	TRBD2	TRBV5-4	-	TGTGCCAGCAGCTTTGGACTAGCGGGAGGAGGAACAGATACGCAGTATTTT	CASSFGLAGGGTDTQYF
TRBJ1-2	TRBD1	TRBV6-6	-	TGTGCCAGCAGTGGACAGGGAACAGGCGGCTACACCTTC	CASSGQGTGGYTF
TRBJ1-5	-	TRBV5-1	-	TGCGCCAGCAGCTTATGGGGGGGCAATCAGCCCCAGCATTTT	CASSLWGGNQPQHF
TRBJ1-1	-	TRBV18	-	TGTGCCAGCTCACCCCGGGATCACCTAAAGAACACTGAAGCTTTCTTT	CASSPRDHLKNTEAFF
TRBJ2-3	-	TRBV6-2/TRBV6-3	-	TGTGCCAGCAGTTCGCGCAGGGATGATACGCAGTATTTT	CASSSRRDDTQYF
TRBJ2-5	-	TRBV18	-	TGTGCCAGCTCACCGAGCCAAGAGACCCAGTACTTC	CASSPSQETQYF
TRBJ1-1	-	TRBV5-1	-	TGCGCCAGCAGCTTCTCTAGGAATACGAACACTGAAGCTTTCTTT	CASSFSRNTNTEAFF
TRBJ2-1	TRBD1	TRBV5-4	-	TGTGCCAGCAGCAAAACCCGGGACAGGATTAACAATGAGCAGTTCTTC	CASSKTRDRINNEQFF
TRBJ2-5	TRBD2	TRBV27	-	TGTGCCAGCGCCAGACTAGCGGGGGGCGGAGAGACCCAGTACTTC	CASARLAGGGETQYF
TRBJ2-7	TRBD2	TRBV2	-	TGTGCCAGCCTGGGGCTAGCGGGAGGGCAAGCCTACGAGCAGTACTTC	CASLGLAGGQAYEQYF
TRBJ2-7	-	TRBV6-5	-	TGTGCCGCTGCGCGAGATGGAGGGTACGAGCAGTACTTC	CAAARDGGYEQYF
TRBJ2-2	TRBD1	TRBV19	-	TGTGCCAGTAGTATAGCTCGGGACAGGGGGTTTCAACTTCTGAGAGGGGAGCTGTTTTTT	CASSIARDRGFQLLRGELFF
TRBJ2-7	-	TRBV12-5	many	TGTGCTAGTGGTTTGGTAAGGGGTGGCAGGCACGAGCAGTACTTC	CASGLVRGGRHEQYF
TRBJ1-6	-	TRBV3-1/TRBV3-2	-	TGTGCCAGCAGCCTCCATGCAGGGTCGGATCTGAGGTCCCTCCACTTT	CASSLHAGSDLRSLHF
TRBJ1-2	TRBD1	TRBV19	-	TGTGCCAGTAGCGTTCTTACATTCGGGACAGAATATGGCTACACCTTC	CASSVLTFGTEYGYTF
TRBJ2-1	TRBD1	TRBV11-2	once	TGTGCCAGCAGCGCCGCGGGACAGGGACACAATGAGCAGTTCTTC	CASSAAGQGHNEQFF
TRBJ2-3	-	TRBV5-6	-	TGTGCCAGCAGCTTGCCGGCGGGGATGGATACGCAGTATTTT	CASSLPAGMDTQYF
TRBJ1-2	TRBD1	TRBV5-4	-	TGTGCCAGCAGCTTGGGAATGGGGACAGAAACCTATGGCTACACCTTC	CASSLGMGTETYGYTF
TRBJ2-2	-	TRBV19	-	TGTGCCAGTAGTCATAGACAGACGAACACCGGGGAGCTGTTTTTT	CASSHRQTNTGELFF
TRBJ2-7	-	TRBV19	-	TGTGCCAGTAGTATCCCCGTTGGCCACGAGCAGTACTTC	CASSIPVGHEQYF
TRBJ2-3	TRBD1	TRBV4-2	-	TGTGCCAGCAGCCTACACAGGGGGACGACAGATACGCAGTATTTT	CASSLHRGTTDTQYF
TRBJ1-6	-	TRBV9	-	TGTGCCAGCAGCGTAGGTCACGGGGGCTATAATTCACCCCTCCACTTT	CASSVGHGGYNSPLHF
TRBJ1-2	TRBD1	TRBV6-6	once	TGTGCCAGCAGTTACGAGGGCCGGGACAGCTATGGCTACACCTTC	CASSYEGRDSYGYTF
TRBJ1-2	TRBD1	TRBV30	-	TGTGCCTGGAATAGCCGGGACAGGGGTCAAGGCTACACCTTC	CAWNSRDRGQGYTF
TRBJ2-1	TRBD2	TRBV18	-	TGTGCCAGCTCACCCCAAGGACTAGCGGGGAACGTCAATGAGCAGTTCTTC	CASSPQGLAGNVNEQFF
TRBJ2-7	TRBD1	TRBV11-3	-	TGTGCCAGCAGCTTCTTAGGACAGGACTACGAGCAGTACTTC	CASSFLGQDYEQYF
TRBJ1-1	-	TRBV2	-	TGTGCCAGCAGTGAAAGGGAGGGAGTCACTGAAGCTTTCTTT	CASSEREGVTEAFF
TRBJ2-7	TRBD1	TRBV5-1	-	TGCGCCAGCAGCTTCAGTCCCGGACAGGGTTACGAGCAGTACTTC	CASSFSPGQGYEQYF
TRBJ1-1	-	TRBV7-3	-	TGTGCCAGCAGCTTTACAGAGAACACTGAAGCTTTCTTT	CASSFTENTEAFF
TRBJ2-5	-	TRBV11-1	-	TGTGCCAGCAGCTTAGCTCGCGGGGGCCCCGGAGAGACCCAGTACTTC	CASSLARGGPGETQYF
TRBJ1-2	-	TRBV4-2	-	TGTGCCAGCAGCCAAGAAAGGGGCGGCTATGGCTACACCTTC	CASSQERGGYGYTF
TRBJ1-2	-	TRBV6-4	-	TGTGCCAGCAGTGACAGGCCAGGGTTTGGAGGCTACACCTTC	CASSDRPGFGGYTF
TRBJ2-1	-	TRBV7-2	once	TGTGCCAGCAGCTTATTATCCAGCGTTGAGCAGTTCTTC	CASSLLSSVEQFF